These 11 T cell receptor beta chains were sequenced from one sample in a study of T cell repertoires in cytomegalovirus infection. TCRdb used MiXCR to reprocess the reads, holding one entry per CDR3 protein. This table holds around 530,000 distinct CDR3 sequences, more than 25% found once. Sequencing was performed on PBMCs. The source is a human donor in good health (CMV status not recorded). Some clones in this sample may be carry-over from other donors' samples.

The genes are TRBV29-1 and TRBJ2-5; weak D call: TRBD2 (5 bases). The length of the CDR3 is 12 residues. Germline-derived CDR1 and CDR2 are SQVTM and ANQGSEA. V lost 4 bases to trimming and J lost 4 bases, with 10 bases between them. The DNA of the CDR3 is TGCAGCGTTGGCCTAGCCTTAGAGACCCAGTACTTC. The encoded protein is CSVGLALETQYF.

This clonotype was picked up many times. The rearrangement joins TRBV6-6 to TRBJ1-5, with 8 nucleotides matching TRBD1. This CDR3 has 14 amino acids. Germline V gene sequence: CDR1 MNHNY, CDR2 SVGAGI (reference sequence). With 6 bases clipped from V and 2 bases from J, the junction kept 3 bases outside the gene matches. The CDR3, as DNA: TGTGCCAGCAGCGGACAGGGCGGCAATCAGCCCCAGCATTTT. It encodes CASSGQGGNQPQHF.

V usage is TRBV7-8 and J usage is TRBJ1-4; TRBD1 matches at 7 bases. This CDR3 contains 13 residues. CDR1 is SGHVS and CDR2 is FQNEAQ in the germline V gene. The junction had 2 bases not matched to a gene; V was cut back by 4 bases and J by 6 bases. The CDR3 sequence is CASSYDRDEKLFF. The DNA of the CDR3 is TGTGCCAGCAGCTACGACAGGGATGAAAAACTGTTTTTT. Based on the CDR3 plus reference TRBV7-8 and TRBJ1-4, the full variable domain is GAGVSQSPRYKVAKRGQDVALRCDPISGHVSLFWYQQALGQGPEFLTYFQNEAQLDKSGLPSDRFFAERPEGSVSTLKIQRTQQEDSAVYLCASSYDRDEKLFFGSGTQLSVL.

The V call is TRBV19, the J call TRBJ1-5; possibly TRBD1 for D (5 bases). Germline V gene lookup returns CDR1 LNHDA and CDR2 SQIVND (reference sequence). This CDR3 contains 13 residues. V lost 7 bases and J lost 2, with 9 bases in between. CDR3 sequence (DNA): TGTGCCAGTAAACAGGACGGCAATCAGCCCCAGCATTTT. Translated: CASKQDGNQPQHF.

This chain links TRBV5-6 with TRBJ1-5, with D hard to call. The CDR3 is 12 amino acids. The germline gives CDR1 SGHDT, CDR2 YYEEEE. Trimming stripped 1 base from V and 6 bases from J, with 5 bases between. The CDR3 reads CASSLFGQPQHF. CDR3 DNA: TGTGCCAGCAGCTTGTTCGGTCAGCCCCAGCATTTT.

This clonotype was seen a handful of times. The chain links TRBV12-3 or TRBV12-4 to TRBJ1-3; unclear D gene. V lost 4 bases and J lost 7, with 23 bases in between. The CDR3 loop spans 17 amino acids. The CDR3 loop reads CASSSVSPGSQGNTIYF. In DNA form, the CDR3 reads TGTGCCAGCAGTTCCGTATCGCCGGGATCGCAAGGGAACACCATATATTTT.

The V call is TRBV6-1, the J call TRBJ2-7; possible D gene TRBD2, 6 bases. V was clipped by 6 bases and J by 1 base, with 13 bases between them. This CDR3 contains 14 residues. Germline CDR1 and CDR2: MNHNS and SASEGT. In DNA form, the CDR3 reads TGTGCCAGCAGGGCGGGGACGGGGTCCTACGAGCAGTACGTC. Encoded protein: CASRAGTGSYEQYV.

The rearrangement uses TRBV10-3 and TRBJ1-1; unclear D gene. Germline V gene data show CDR1 as ENHRY and CDR2 as SYGVKD. The length of the CDR3 is 13 residues. Trimming removed 11 bases at V and 1 base at J, with 14 bases between. In DNA, the CDR3 is TGTGCCTCCCTGGCGACATCGAACACTGAAGCTTTCTTT. Protein product: CASLATSNTEAFF.

The rearrangement links TRBV20-1 to TRBJ2-3; D call uncertain. This CDR3 has 11 amino acids. V was trimmed by 5 bases and J by 5 bases, leaving 8 bases between them. Germline V CDR1 and CDR2: DFQATT, SNEGSKA (reference sequence). The CDR3 DNA sequence: TGCAGTGCTGGCGGCTTAGATACGCAGTATTTT. This sequence encodes CSAGGLDTQYF.

In its sample, this clonotype was seen a few times. The J gene is TRBJ2-1, the V gene TRBV30; D gene ambiguous. Trimming took off 2 bases at V and 9 bases at J, with 14 bases between the two ends. The CDR3 runs 13 residues. Germline V gene data show CDR1 as GTSNPN and CDR2 as SVGIG (reference sequence). The CDR3 DNA follows: TGTGCCTGGAGTCCCCGACTGAATGGTGAGCAGTTCTTC. This codes for CAWSPRLNGEQFF.

V usage is TRBV28 and J usage is TRBJ2-7; 8 bases are a match to TRBD2. The ends lost 9 bases at V and 0 bases at J; junction bases unmatched: 10. The CDR3 has 15 residues. Germline lookup yields CDR1 MDHEN and CDR2 SYDVKM. The chain's CDR3 is CASVASGLSSYEQYF. CDR3 sequence (DNA): TGTGCCAGTGTGGCTAGCGGGCTTAGCTCCTACGAGCAGTACTTC.